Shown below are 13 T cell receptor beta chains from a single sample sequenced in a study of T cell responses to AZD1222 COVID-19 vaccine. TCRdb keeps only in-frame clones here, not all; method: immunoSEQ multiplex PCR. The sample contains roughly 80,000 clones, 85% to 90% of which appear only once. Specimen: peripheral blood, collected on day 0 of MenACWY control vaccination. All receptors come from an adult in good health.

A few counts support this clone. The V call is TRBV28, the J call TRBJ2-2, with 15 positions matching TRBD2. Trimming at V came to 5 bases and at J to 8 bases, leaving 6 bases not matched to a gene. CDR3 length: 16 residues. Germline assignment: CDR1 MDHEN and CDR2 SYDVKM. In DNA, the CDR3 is TGTGCCAGCAGTCCCGGACTAGCGGGAGGGCCGGGGGAGCTGTTTTTT. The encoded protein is CASSPGLAGGPGELFF. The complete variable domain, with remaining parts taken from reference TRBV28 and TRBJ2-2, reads DVKVTQSSRYLVKRTGEKVFLECVQDMDHENMFWYRQDPGLGLRLIYFSYDVKMKEKGDIPEGYSVSREKKERFSLILESASTNQTSMYLCASSPGLAGGPGELFFGEGSRLTVL.

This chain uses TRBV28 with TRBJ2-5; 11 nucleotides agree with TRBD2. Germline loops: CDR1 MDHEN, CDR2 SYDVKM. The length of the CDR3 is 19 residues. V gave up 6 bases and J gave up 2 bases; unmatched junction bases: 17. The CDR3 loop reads CASSNFPGLAELGQETQYF. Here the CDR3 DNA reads TGTGCCAGCAGCAATTTCCCGGGACTAGCGGAGCTAGGACAAGAGACCCAGTACTTC.

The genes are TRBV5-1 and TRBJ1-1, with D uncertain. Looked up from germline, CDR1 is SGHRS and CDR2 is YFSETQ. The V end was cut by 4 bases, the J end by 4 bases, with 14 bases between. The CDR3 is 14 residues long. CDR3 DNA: TGCGCCAGCAGCCTTGACGGTCCAACCACTGAAGCTTTCTTT. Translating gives CASSLDGPTTEAFF.

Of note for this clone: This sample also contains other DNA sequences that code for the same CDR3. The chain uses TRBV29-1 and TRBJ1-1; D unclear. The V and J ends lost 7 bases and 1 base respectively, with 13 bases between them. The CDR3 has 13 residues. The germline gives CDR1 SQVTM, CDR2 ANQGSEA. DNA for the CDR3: TGCAGCGGATTTGGTCAAAAGAACACTGAAGCTTTCTTT. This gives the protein CSGFGQKNTEAFF.

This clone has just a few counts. Here the CDR3 reads CASSLGGLWTEAFF. DNA for the CDR3: TGTGCCAGCAGCCTTGGAGGGCTCTGGACTGAAGCTTTCTTT. The rearrangement links TRBV3-1 (or the pseudogene TRBV3-2) to TRBJ1-1; no clear D gene. Between the trimmed V and J ends, which lost 4 bases and 5 bases, there was a span of 14 bases. The germline V gene has CDR1 LGHDT and CDR2 YNNKEL (reference sequence). The CDR3 covers 14 residues.

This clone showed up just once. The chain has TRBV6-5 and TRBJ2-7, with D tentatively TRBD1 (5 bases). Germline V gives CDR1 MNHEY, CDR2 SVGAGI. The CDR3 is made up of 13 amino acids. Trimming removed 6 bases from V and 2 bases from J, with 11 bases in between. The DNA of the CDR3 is TGTGCCAGCAGAGGGGCGGATACCTACGAGCAGTACTTC. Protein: CASRGADTYEQYF.

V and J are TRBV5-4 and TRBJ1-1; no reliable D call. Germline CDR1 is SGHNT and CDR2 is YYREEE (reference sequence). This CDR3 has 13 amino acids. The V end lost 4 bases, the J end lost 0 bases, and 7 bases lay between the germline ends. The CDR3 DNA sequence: TGTGCCAGCAGCCAAAAAATGAACACTGAAGCTTTCTTT. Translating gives CASSQKMNTEAFF.

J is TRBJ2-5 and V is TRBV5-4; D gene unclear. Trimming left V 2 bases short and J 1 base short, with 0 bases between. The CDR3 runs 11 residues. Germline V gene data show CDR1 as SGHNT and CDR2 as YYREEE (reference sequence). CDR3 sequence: CASSFQETQYF. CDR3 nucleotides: TGTGCCAGCAGCTTCCAAGAGACCCAGTACTTC.

CDR3 in amino acids: CATTGTDPNLYGYTF. The CDR3 bases are TGTGCCACCACCGGGACGGACCCTAACTTGTATGGCTACACCTTC. The rearrangement uses TRBV10-3 and TRBJ1-2; the D gene is possibly TRBD1 (5 bases). The CDR3 is 15 amino acids. V gave up 10 bases and J gave up 5 bases, with 23 bases separating them. CDR1 and CDR2 (germline): ENHRY, SYGVKD.

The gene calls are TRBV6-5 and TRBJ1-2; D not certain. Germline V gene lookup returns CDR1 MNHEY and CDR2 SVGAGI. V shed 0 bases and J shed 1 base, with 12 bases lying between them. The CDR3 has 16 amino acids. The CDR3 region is CASSYSTRPINYGYTF. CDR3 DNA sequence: TGTGCCAGCAGTTACTCGACAAGGCCCATTAACTATGGCTACACCTTC.

The CDR3 DNA sequence: TGTGCCAGCAGTTACCTAGCGGGAGCCGGCGAGCAGTACTTC. This translates into CASSYLAGAGEQYF. The rearrangement links TRBV6-2 or TRBV6-3 to TRBJ2-7; 10 bases fit TRBD2. CDR1 is MNHEY and CDR2 is SVGEGT in the germline V gene. The CDR3 totals 14 residues. V was clipped by 2 bases and J by 6 bases; unmatched bases: 4.

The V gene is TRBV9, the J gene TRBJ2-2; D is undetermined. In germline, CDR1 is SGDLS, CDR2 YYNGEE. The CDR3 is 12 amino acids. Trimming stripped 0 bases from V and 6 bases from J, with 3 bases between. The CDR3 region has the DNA TGTGCCAGCAGCGTAGATCCCGGGGAGCTGTTTTTT. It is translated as CASSVDPGELFF. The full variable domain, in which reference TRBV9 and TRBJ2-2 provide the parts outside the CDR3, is DSGVTQTPKHLITATGQRVTLRCSPRSGDLSVYWYQQSLDQGLQFLIQYYNGEERAKGNILERFSAQQFPDLHSELNLSSLELGDSALYFCASSVDPGELFFGEGSRLTVL.

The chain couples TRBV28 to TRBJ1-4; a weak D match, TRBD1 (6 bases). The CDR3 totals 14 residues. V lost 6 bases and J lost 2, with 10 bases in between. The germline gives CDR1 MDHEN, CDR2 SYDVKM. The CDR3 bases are TGTGCCAGCAGCGAAGGGGGGACTAATGAAAAACTGTTTTTT. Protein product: CASSEGGTNEKLFF.